A single sample gave rise to the 4 T cell receptor beta chains below, sequenced in a study of blood T cell repertoires in COVID-19. The table came from immunoSEQ multiplex PCR; TCRdb's copy has only in-frame clones and leaves some out. The table includes 160,000 or so clones, more than 80% detected once. Sequenced input: peripheral blood. The receptors originated from a man between 60 and 70 years old with acute or convalescent COVID-19.

The chain combines TRBV29-1 with TRBJ2-1, with 10 bases identical to TRBD1. The CDR3 extends over 16 amino acids. V gave up 7 bases and J gave up 5 bases; unmatched junction bases: 14. Germline CDR1 reads SQVTM; CDR2 reads ANQGSEA. The CDR3 sequence is CSACGTGATFDNEQFF. The CDR3 nucleotides read TGCAGCGCCTGCGGGACAGGGGCGACCTTTGACAATGAGCAGTTCTTC.

The chain recombines TRBV2 with TRBJ1-1; 8 positions agree with TRBD1. The J segment lost 0 bases and the V segment lost 5 bases, leaving 5 bases of the junction unmatched. Germline loops: CDR1 SNHLY, CDR2 FYNNEI. The CDR3 covers 15 residues. CDR3 bases: TGTGCCAGCAGTCGAAACAGGGGGATGAACACTGAAGCTTTCTTT. This translates into CASSRNRGMNTEAFF.

V and J are TRBV18 and TRBJ2-3, with 8 bases fitting TRBD2. V lost 3 bases, J lost 2 bases, and 16 bases stayed unmatched. There are 19 residues in the CDR3. CDR1 is KGHSH, CDR2 LQKENI, per germline. Here the CDR3 DNA reads TGTGCCAGCTCACCGATGTACCACGGTCCAGCGGGGGACACAGATACGCAGTATTTT. This sequence encodes CASSPMYHGPAGDTDTQYF.

With regard to this clone: It is unclear where the CDR3 begins or ends on the DNA, so no DNA is shown, and the CDR3 is as TCRdb lists it. V is TRBV2 and J is TRBJ1-5; whether TRBD1, the table's D call, matches the DNA was not checked. The CDR3 length equals 13 residues, ends included. Germline loops: CDR1 SNHLY, CDR2 FYNNEI. CDR3 residues: CAVRAREVLPQHF.